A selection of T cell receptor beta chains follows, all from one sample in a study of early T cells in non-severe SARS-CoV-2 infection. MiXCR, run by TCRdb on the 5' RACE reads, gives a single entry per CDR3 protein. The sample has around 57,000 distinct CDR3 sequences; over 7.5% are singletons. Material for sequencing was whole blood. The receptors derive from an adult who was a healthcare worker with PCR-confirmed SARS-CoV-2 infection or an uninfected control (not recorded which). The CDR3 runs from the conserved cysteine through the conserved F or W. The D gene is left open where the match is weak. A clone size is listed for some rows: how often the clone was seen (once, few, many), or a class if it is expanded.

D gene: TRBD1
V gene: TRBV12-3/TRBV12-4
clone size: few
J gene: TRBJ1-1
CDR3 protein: CATRGTGDSHTEAFF
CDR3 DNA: TGTGCCACCCGAGGGACAGGGGACTCCCACACTGAAGCTTTCTTT

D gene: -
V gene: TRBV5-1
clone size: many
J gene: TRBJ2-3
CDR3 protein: CASSWDGTSTDTQYF
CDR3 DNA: TGCGCCAGCAGCTGGGACGGTACTAGCACAGATACGCAGTATTTT

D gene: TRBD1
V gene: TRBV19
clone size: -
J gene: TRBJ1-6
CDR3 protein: CASSGTGVDSPPHF
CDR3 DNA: TGTGCCAGTAGTGGGACAGGAGTGGATTCACCCCCCCACTTT

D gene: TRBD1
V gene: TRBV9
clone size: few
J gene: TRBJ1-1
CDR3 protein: CASSPRGQVNTEAFF
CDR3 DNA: TGTGCCAGCAGCCCCCGAGGACAGGTCAACACTGAAGCTTTCTTT

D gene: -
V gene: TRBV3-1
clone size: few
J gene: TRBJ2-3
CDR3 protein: CASSRGAGRDITDTQYF
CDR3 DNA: TGTGCCAGCAGCCGAGGGGCCGGACGGGACATTACAGATACGCAGTATTTT

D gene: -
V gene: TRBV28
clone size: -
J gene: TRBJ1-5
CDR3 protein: CASSFGSTRYSNQPQHF
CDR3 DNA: TGTGCCAGCAGTTTCGGCAGCACCAGATATAGCAATCAGCCCCAGCATTTT

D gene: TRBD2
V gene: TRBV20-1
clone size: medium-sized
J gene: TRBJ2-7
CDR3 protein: CSAPAIAGGTYEQYF
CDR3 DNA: TGCAGTGCTCCTGCTATAGCGGGGGGAACCTACGAGCAGTACTTC

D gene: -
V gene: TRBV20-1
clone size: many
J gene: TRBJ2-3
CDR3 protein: CSAPVAADTQYF
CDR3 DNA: TGCAGTGCTCCTGTCGCGGCAGATACGCAGTATTTT

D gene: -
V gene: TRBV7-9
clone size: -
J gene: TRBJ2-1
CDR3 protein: CASSLADEQFF
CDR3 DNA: TGTGCCAGCAGCTTAGCAGATGAGCAGTTCTTC

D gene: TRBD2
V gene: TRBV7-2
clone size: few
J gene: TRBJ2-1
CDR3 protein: CASSFELAGNNEQFF
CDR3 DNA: TGTGCCAGCAGCTTCGAACTAGCGGGAAACAATGAGCAGTTCTTC

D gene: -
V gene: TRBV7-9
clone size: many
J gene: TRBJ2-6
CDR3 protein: CASSLGRWESGANVLTF
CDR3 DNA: TGTGCCAGCAGCTTAGGGCGCTGGGAGTCTGGGGCCAACGTCCTGACTTTC

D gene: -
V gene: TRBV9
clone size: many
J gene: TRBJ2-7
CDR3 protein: CASSVDWGNYEQYF
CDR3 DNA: TGTGCCAGCAGCGTAGATTGGGGGAACTACGAGCAGTACTTC

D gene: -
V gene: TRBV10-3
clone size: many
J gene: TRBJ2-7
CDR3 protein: CAISSRTETSYEQYF
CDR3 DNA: TGTGCCATCAGTAGCAGGACGGAAACCTCCTACGAGCAGTACTTC

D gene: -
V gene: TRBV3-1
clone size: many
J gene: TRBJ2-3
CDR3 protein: CASSQVVRTDTQYF
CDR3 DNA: TGTGCCAGCAGCCAAGTGGTTCGCACAGATACGCAGTATTTT

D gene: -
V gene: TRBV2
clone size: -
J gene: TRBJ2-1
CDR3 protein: CASRRDSRHNEQFF
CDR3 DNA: TGTGCCAGCAGGCGGGACTCCAGACACAATGAGCAGTTCTTC

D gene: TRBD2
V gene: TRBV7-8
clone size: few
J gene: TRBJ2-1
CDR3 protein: CASSLSGLAGVEQFF
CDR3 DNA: TGTGCCAGCAGCTTATCAGGGCTAGCGGGCGTTGAGCAGTTCTTC

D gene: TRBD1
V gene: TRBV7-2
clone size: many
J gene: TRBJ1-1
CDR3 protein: CASSPDRDTEAFF
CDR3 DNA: TGTGCCAGCAGCCCGGACAGGGACACTGAAGCTTTCTTT

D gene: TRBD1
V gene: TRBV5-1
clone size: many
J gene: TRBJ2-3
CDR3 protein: CASSRDSATDTQYF
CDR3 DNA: TGCGCCAGCAGCCGGGACAGTGCCACAGATACGCAGTATTTT

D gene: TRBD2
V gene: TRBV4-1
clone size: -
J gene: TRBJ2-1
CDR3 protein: CASSQERLAGLHEQFF
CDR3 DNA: TGCGCCAGCAGCCAAGAACGGTTAGCGGGACTTCATGAGCAGTTCTTC